Following are 17 T cell receptor beta chains from one sample sequenced in a study of cytomegalovirus exposure and HLA in healthy donors. Use of 60 Vbeta and 13 Jbeta primers characterized the PCR. Repertoires were generated with immunoSEQ multiplex PCR, while TCRdb's copy carries only in-frame clones and drops some. The sample lists 60,000 to 80,000 clones, less than 65% occurring once. The sample taken for sequencing was PBMCs. These receptors were collected from a man aged 25-45 years in good health and CMV-seronegative.

The rearrangement links TRBV2 to TRBJ1-5, with a possible D match to TRBD1 (5 bases). Trimming removed 7 bases at V and 13 bases at J, with 14 bases between. This CDR3 is 11 amino acids long. Germline lookup yields CDR1 SNHLY and CDR2 FYNNEI. DNA for the CDR3: TGTGCCAGCAACGGGGCGGGAGCTCAGCATTTT. This codes for CASNGAGAQHF.

The chain recombines TRBV2 with TRBJ2-5; TRBD2 is a possible D gene (5 bases). V lost 4 bases, J lost 1 base, and 16 bases lay in between. The CDR3 length is 16 residues. Germline CDR1 reads SNHLY; CDR2 reads FYNNEI. The CDR3 protein is CASSGIGVGPQETQYF. CDR3 coding DNA: TGTGCCAGCAGTGGTATCGGGGTAGGTCCCCAAGAGACCCAGTACTTC. Full variable domain (remainder filled in from reference TRBV2 and TRBJ2-5): EPEVTQTPSHQVTQMGQEVILRCVPISNHLYFYWYRQILGQKVEFLVSFYNNEISEKSEIFDDQFSVERPDGSNFTLKIRSTKLEDSAMYFCASSGIGVGPQETQYFGPGTRLLVL.

The chain carries TRBV7-2 and TRBJ1-2, with a tentative D call TRBD1 (5 bases). Germline CDR1 SGHTA, CDR2 FQGNSA. The V end lost 2 bases, the J end lost 5 bases, and 12 bases lay between the germline ends. The CDR3 loop spans 14 amino acids. The CDR3: CASSLIGAVYGYTF. The CDR3 nucleotides read TGTGCCAGCAGCTTAATTGGGGCAGTGTATGGCTACACCTTC.

The chain recombines TRBV14 with TRBJ2-1, with a weak D call TRBD1 (6 bases). V was clipped by 0 bases and J by 6 bases, with 9 bases between them. This CDR3 spans 14 amino acids. CDR1 and CDR2 (germline): SGHDN, FVKESK. The CDR3 spells CASSQEWGRNEQFF. CDR3 DNA sequence: TGTGCCAGCAGCCAAGAATGGGGGCGCAATGAGCAGTTCTTC.

The V gene is TRBV5-1, the J gene TRBJ2-1; D not resolved. Deletions cut 2 bases from V and 4 bases from J, with 7 bases between. This CDR3 comprises 13 residues. Germline CDR1 and CDR2: SGHRS and YFSETQ. CDR3 coding DNA: TGCGCCAGCAGCTTCCCGCAGTACAATGAGCAGTTCTTC. This translates into CASSFPQYNEQFF.

This sequence joins TRBV2 and TRBJ2-2; 8 nucleotides align to TRBD2. The germline V gene encodes CDR1 SNHLY and CDR2 FYNNEI. The CDR3 runs 14 residues. The J segment lost 5 bases and the V segment lost 6 bases, leaving 5 bases of the junction unmatched. This CDR3 reads CASSGGGWTGELFF. CDR3 bases: TGTGCCAGCAGCGGGGGGGGCTGGACCGGGGAGCTGTTTTTT.

This chain connects TRBV7-9 to TRBJ2-7; D remains ambiguous. Trimming took off 5 bases at V and 0 bases at J, with 14 bases between the two ends. Germline V gene lookup returns CDR1 SEHNR and CDR2 FQNEAQ (reference sequence). The CDR3 is made up of 15 amino acids. The CDR3 DNA reads as TGTGCCAGCAGCCGAACTACTTTGAACTCCTACGAGCAGTACTTC. Protein: CASSRTTLNSYEQYF.

The J gene is TRBJ1-2, the V gene TRBV7-8, with 11 bases aligning to TRBD1. The CDR3 runs to 16 residues. Germline CDR1 is SGHVS and CDR2 is FQNEAQ. V dropped 7 bases and J dropped 4; count of bases not matched to a gene: 11. The CDR3 here is CASTLIGQGASYGYTF. The CDR3 DNA is TGTGCCAGCACCCTAATAGGACAGGGGGCGAGCTATGGCTACACCTTC.

The table lists this clone with a few counts. This chain joins TRBV7-3 and TRBJ2-7; D perhaps matches TRBD1 (6 bases). The CDR3 extends over 15 amino acids. Germline V gene sequence: CDR1 SGHTA, CDR2 FQGTGA. Trimming took off 5 bases at V and 0 bases at J, with 14 bases between the two ends. The CDR3 DNA reads TGTGCCAGCAGCAGCTTAGGGGGAAGCTCCTACGAGCAGTACTTC. Its translation is CASSSLGGSSYEQYF.

The genes are TRBV2 and TRBJ1-2; 11 positions agree with TRBD1. CDR1 is SNHLY, CDR2 FYNNEI, per germline. The J segment lost 4 bases and the V segment lost 6 bases, leaving 7 bases of the junction unmatched. The CDR3 sequence is 15 residues long. The CDR3 spells CASRGQGALVYGYTF. Here the CDR3 DNA reads TGTGCCAGCAGAGGACAGGGGGCGCTTGTCTATGGCTACACCTTC.

Note on this clone: This sample also contains other DNA sequences that code for the same CDR3. In nucleotides, the CDR3 is TGTGCCAGCAGTGAGGCCGGGGGCTACAATGAGCAGTTCTTC. It encodes CASSEAGGYNEQFF. The V gene is TRBV6-1, the J gene TRBJ2-1; possibly TRBD2 for D (6 bases). The V gene lost 3 bases and the J gene lost 3 bases, with 9 bases spanning the gap. Germline-derived CDR1 and CDR2 are MNHNS and SASEGT. CDR3 length: 14 residues.

This clone appeared once. The chain has TRBV5-6 and TRBJ1-1, with no clear D. The length of the CDR3 is 13 residues. With 3 bases removed from V and 3 bases from J, the gap between germline ends came to 9 bases. Germline V CDR1 and CDR2: SGHDT, YYEEEE. CDR3 DNA sequence: TGTGCCAGCAGCTCCGGACTTGACACTGAAGCTTTCTTT. Translating gives CASSSGLDTEAFF.

This clone was seen just once. V gene TRBV29-1 combines with J gene TRBJ1-2; 11 bases fit TRBD1. Germline assignment: CDR1 SQVTM and CDR2 ANQGSEA. The CDR3 length is 14 residues. The J segment lost 4 bases and the V segment lost 6 bases, leaving 7 bases of the junction unmatched. In DNA form, the CDR3 reads TGCAGCGTAGCCGGGACAGGGGGACCCTATGGCTACACCTTC. Protein sequence: CSVAGTGGPYGYTF.

The chain carries TRBV9 and TRBJ1-6; D may be TRBD1 (5 bases). V shed 4 bases and J shed 8 bases, with 13 bases lying between them. Germline CDR1 is SGDLS and CDR2 is YYNGEE. CDR3 length: 14 amino acids. CDR3 nucleotide sequence: TGTGCCAGCAGCCGCGGGACTCGCGATTCACCCCTCCACTTT. It encodes CASSRGTRDSPLHF.

The chain joins TRBV7-8 to TRBJ2-1, with 12 bases aligning to TRBD2. Trimming at V came to 2 bases and at J to 6 bases, leaving 8 bases not matched to a gene. The CDR3 spans 17 residues. Germline loops: CDR1 SGHVS, CDR2 FQNEAQ. CDR3 sequence (DNA): TGTGCCAGCAGCTTAAATCCTAGCGGGGGGGCCAGCAATGAGCAGTTCTTC. Amino acid sequence: CASSLNPSGGASNEQFF.

This clone showed up just a few times. This sequence joins TRBV5-1 and TRBJ2-5; D remains unclear. Between the trimmed V and J ends, which lost 4 bases and 5 bases, there was a span of 15 bases. The germline gives CDR1 SGHRS, CDR2 YFSETQ. CDR3 length equals 14 residues. The CDR3 DNA sequence: TGCGCCAGCAGCCACGAGGCAATTCCCGAGACCCAGTACTTC. Translating gives CASSHEAIPETQYF.

V and J are TRBV30 and TRBJ1-4; maybe TRBD1 (6 bases). In germline, CDR1 is GTSNPN, CDR2 SVGIG (reference sequence). The CDR3 spans 13 residues. V was clipped by 6 bases and J by 0 bases, with 8 bases between them. Here the CDR3 reads CACQGSTNEKLFF. In DNA, the CDR3 is TGTGCCTGCCAGGGGTCAACTAATGAAAAACTGTTTTTT.